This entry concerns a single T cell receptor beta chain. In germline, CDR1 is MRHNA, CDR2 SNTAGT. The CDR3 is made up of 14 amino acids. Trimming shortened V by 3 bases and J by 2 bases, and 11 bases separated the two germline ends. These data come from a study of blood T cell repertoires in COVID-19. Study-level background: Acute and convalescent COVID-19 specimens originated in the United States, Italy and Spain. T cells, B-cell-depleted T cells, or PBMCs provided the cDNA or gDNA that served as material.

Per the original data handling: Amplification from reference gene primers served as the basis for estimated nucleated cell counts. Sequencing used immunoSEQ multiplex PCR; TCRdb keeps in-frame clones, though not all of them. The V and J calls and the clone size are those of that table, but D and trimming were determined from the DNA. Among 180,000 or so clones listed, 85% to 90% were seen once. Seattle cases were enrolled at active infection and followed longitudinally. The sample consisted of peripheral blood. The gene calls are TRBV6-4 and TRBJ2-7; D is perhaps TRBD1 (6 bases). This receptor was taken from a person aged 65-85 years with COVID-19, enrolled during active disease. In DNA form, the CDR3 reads TGTGCCAGCAGTGAAAATCAGGGGCCCTACGAGCAGTACTTC. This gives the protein CASSENQGPYEQYF.